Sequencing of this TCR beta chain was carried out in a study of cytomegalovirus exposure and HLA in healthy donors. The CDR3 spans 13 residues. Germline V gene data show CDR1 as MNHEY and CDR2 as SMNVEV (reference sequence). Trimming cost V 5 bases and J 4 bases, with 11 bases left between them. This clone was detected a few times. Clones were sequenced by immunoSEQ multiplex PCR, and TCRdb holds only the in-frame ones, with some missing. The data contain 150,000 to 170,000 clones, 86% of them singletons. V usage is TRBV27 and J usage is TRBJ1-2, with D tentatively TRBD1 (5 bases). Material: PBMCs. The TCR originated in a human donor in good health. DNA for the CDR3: TGTGCCAGCAGTCCGCAGGGTGGCTATGGCTACACCTTC. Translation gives CASSPQGGYGYTF.